The rows below give T cell receptor beta chains drawn from one sample of a study of CD8 T cells in Susac syndrome. MiXCR, applied by TCRdb to the immunoSEQ multiplex PCR reads, yields one record per CDR3 protein. The data contain fewer than 100,000 distinct CDR3 sequences, over 75% of them singletons. Specimen: CD8+ T cells from PBMCs. These receptor sequences come from a human donor with multiple sclerosis. Each CDR3 is given with its conserved first and last residue. The order of the fields is CDR3 protein, CDR3 DNA, J gene, V gene, clone size, D gene. A D gene is named only where the DNA matches it firmly. Rows give clone size only sometimes, using once, few, many, or a class for an expanded clone.

CDR3: CASSRTGVEAFF
DNA: TGTGCCAGCAGCCGGACAGGCGTGGAAGCTTTCTTT
J: TRBJ1-1
V: TRBV7-9
size: NA
D: TRBD1

CDR3: CATSDSFFEGSTGELFF
DNA: TGTGCCACCAGTGATTCCTTCTTTGAGGGGAGTACCGGGGAGCTGTTTTTT
J: TRBJ2-2
V: TRBV24-1
size: NA
D: NA

CDR3: CASSPDSNQPQHF
DNA: TGTGCCAGCAGCCCCGACAGCAATCAGCCCCAGCATTTT
J: TRBJ1-5
V: TRBV12-3/TRBV12-4
size: once
D: NA

CDR3: CASSPGQGSGELFF
DNA: TGTGCCAGTTCACCGGGACAGGGATCCGGGGAGCTGTTTTTT
J: TRBJ2-2
V: TRBV19
size: NA
D: TRBD1

CDR3: CASRSVWSRDEQYF
DNA: TGTGCCAGCAGGAGCGTATGGTCCAGAGACGAGCAGTACTTC
J: TRBJ2-7
V: TRBV28
size: NA
D: NA

CDR3: CASSLGVSTYGYTF
DNA: TGTGCCAGCAGCTTGGGGGTCTCTACTTATGGCTACACCTTC
J: TRBJ1-2
V: TRBV5-4
size: NA
D: NA

CDR3: CASRPGQSYEQYF
DNA: TGTGCCAGCAGACCCGGACAGAGCTACGAGCAGTACTTC
J: TRBJ2-7
V: TRBV3-1
size: NA
D: NA

CDR3: CASSLSTPTPGDTQYF
DNA: TGTGCCAGCAGTTTATCGACACCGACCCCGGGAGATACGCAGTATTTT
J: TRBJ2-3
V: TRBV27
size: NA
D: NA

CDR3: CASSFPRRDKETQYF
DNA: TGTGCCAGCAGTTTCCCCCGGCGCGACAAAGAGACCCAGTACTTC
J: TRBJ2-5
V: TRBV28
size: NA
D: NA

CDR3: CASSSGQDYEQYF
DNA: TGTGCCAGCAGCTCGGGACAGGACTACGAGCAGTACTTC
J: TRBJ2-7
V: TRBV7-9
size: NA
D: TRBD1

CDR3: CASSITGIPNEQYF
DNA: TGTGCCAGCAGTATTACAGGGATACCTAACGAGCAGTACTTC
J: TRBJ2-7
V: TRBV27
size: NA
D: NA

CDR3: CASNPPEANYGYTF
DNA: TGCGCCAGCAATCCCCCCGAGGCTAACTATGGCTACACCTTC
J: TRBJ1-2
V: TRBV5-1
size: NA
D: NA

CDR3: CASSLSTGRGLYNGYTF
DNA: TGCGCCAGCAGCTTAAGCACAGGCCGGGGGCTCTATAATGGCTACACCTTC
J: TRBJ1-2
V: TRBV5-1
size: NA
D: NA

CDR3: CAWSLQGHGELFF
DNA: TGTGCCTGGAGTCTACAGGGGCACGGGGAGCTGTTTTTT
J: TRBJ2-2
V: TRBV30
size: NA
D: TRBD1

CDR3: CASAKEGPSYNEQFF
DNA: TGTGCCAGTGCGAAGGAGGGACCCTCCTACAATGAGCAGTTCTTC
J: TRBJ2-1
V: TRBV9
size: NA
D: NA

CDR3: CASSYATDTQYF
DNA: TGTGCCAGCAGTTACGCGACAGATACGCAGTATTTT
J: TRBJ2-3
V: TRBV6-5
size: NA
D: NA

CDR3: CSARDLELAGGPIQFF
DNA: TGCAGTGCTAGAGATCTAGAACTAGCGGGAGGGCCTATCCAGTTCTTC
J: TRBJ2-1
V: TRBV20-1
size: NA
D: TRBD2

CDR3: CASSYRLDSFGELFF
DNA: TGTGCCAGCAGTTACCGCCTGGACTCTTTCGGGGAGCTGTTTTTT
J: TRBJ2-2
V: TRBV6-2/TRBV6-3
size: NA
D: NA

CDR3: CASTTSRQWDYEQYF
DNA: TGTGCCAGCACCACGAGTCGACAGTGGGACTACGAGCAGTACTTC
J: TRBJ2-7
V: TRBV7-8
size: NA
D: NA

CDR3: CSARPGFGWETQYF
DNA: TGCAGTGCTAGACCGGGCTTTGGGTGGGAGACCCAGTACTTC
J: TRBJ2-5
V: TRBV20-1
size: NA
D: NA

CDR3: CASSVGGNGDEQFF
DNA: TGTGCCAGCAGCGTCGGAGGGAATGGCGATGAGCAGTTCTTC
J: TRBJ2-1
V: TRBV9
size: once
D: NA

CDR3: CASSPLGASGGGYEQYF
DNA: TGTGCCAGCAGCCCCTTGGGTGCTAGCGGGGGGGGGTACGAGCAGTACTTC
J: TRBJ2-7
V: TRBV7-9
size: NA
D: TRBD2

CDR3: CASSGPTYEQYF
DNA: TGTGCCAGTAGCGGACCAACCTACGAGCAGTACTTC
J: TRBJ2-7
V: TRBV19
size: NA
D: NA

CDR3: CASSYGRGYQPQHF
DNA: TGTGCCAGTAGTTACGGCCGGGGCTATCAGCCCCAGCATTTT
J: TRBJ1-5
V: TRBV19
size: once
D: NA

CDR3: CAWDRMDNEQFF
DNA: TGTGCCTGGGACCGTATGGACAATGAGCAGTTCTTC
J: TRBJ2-1
V: TRBV30
size: NA
D: NA

CDR3: CASTETEFGGSGEDTQYF
DNA: TGTGCCAGCACCGAAACTGAATTCGGCGGGAGTGGTGAAGATACGCAGTATTTT
J: TRBJ2-3
V: TRBV11-1
size: NA
D: TRBD2

CDR3: CASLWGGINEQFF
DNA: TGTGCCAGCTTATGGGGAGGCATCAATGAGCAGTTCTTC
J: TRBJ2-1
V: TRBV12-3/TRBV12-4
size: NA
D: NA

CDR3: CASSVRTGRLNTEAFF
DNA: TGTGCCAGCAGCGTCCGGACAGGGAGGTTGAACACTGAAGCTTTCTTT
J: TRBJ1-1
V: TRBV7-2
size: NA
D: TRBD1

CDR3: CASSLVPALGNQPQHF
DNA: TGTGCCAGCTCCCTCGTACCGGCATTGGGCAATCAGCCCCAGCATTTT
J: TRBJ1-5
V: TRBV7-2
size: once
D: NA

CDR3: CASSIAGEYNEQFF
DNA: TGTGCCAGTAGTATTGCGGGAGAGTATAATGAGCAGTTCTTC
J: TRBJ2-1
V: TRBV19
size: NA
D: TRBD2

CDR3: CASSPLGTGRYGYTF
DNA: TGTGCCAGTAGTCCCCTAGGGACAGGGAGGTATGGCTACACCTTC
J: TRBJ1-2
V: TRBV19
size: NA
D: TRBD1

CDR3: CASSLGDVYTF
DNA: TGCGCCAGCAGCCTGGGAGACGTCTACACCTTC
J: TRBJ1-2
V: TRBV4-3
size: NA
D: NA

CDR3: CASSYHPSGARLIDKSDTQYF
DNA: TGTGCCAGCAGTTACCATCCTAGCGGAGCTAGGCTGATTGATAAGTCGGATACGCAGTATTTT
J: TRBJ2-3
V: TRBV6-2/TRBV6-3
size: NA
D: TRBD2

CDR3: CASSHPSVAGVEDTQYF
DNA: TGTGCCAGCAGTCACCCCTCAGTAGCGGGGGTTGAAGATACGCAGTATTTT
J: TRBJ2-3
V: TRBV7-9
size: NA
D: TRBD2

CDR3: CASIGVAYNEQFF
DNA: TGTGCCAGTATAGGGGTCGCCTACAATGAGCAGTTCTTC
J: TRBJ2-1
V: TRBV19
size: NA
D: NA

CDR3: CASSPLSDRAGNEQFF
DNA: TGTGCCAGCAGCCCCCTCAGCGACCGGGCCGGAAATGAGCAGTTCTTC
J: TRBJ2-1
V: TRBV6-2/TRBV6-3
size: NA
D: NA

CDR3: CASSSAALGNEQFF
DNA: TGTGCCAGCAGCTCGGCGGCCTTGGGGAATGAGCAGTTCTTC
J: TRBJ2-1
V: TRBV9
size: NA
D: NA

CDR3: CASSGTGTGYGYTF
DNA: TGTGCCAGCAGCGGCACCGGGACAGGCTATGGCTACACCTTC
J: TRBJ1-2
V: TRBV6-1
size: few
D: TRBD1

CDR3: CASSPRTGWGNYGYTF
DNA: TGTGCCAGCAGTCCTCGGACAGGTTGGGGTAACTATGGCTACACCTTC
J: TRBJ1-2
V: TRBV28
size: NA
D: TRBD1

CDR3: CASTASGGVYGYTF
DNA: TGTGCCAGCACCGCTTCAGGGGGCGTCTATGGCTACACCTTC
J: TRBJ1-2
V: TRBV27
size: NA
D: TRBD1

CDR3: CAWSVLGGTDTQYF
DNA: TGTGCCTGGAGTGTACTGGGGGGAACAGATACGCAGTATTTT
J: TRBJ2-3
V: TRBV30
size: few
D: NA

CDR3: CASSQHPGQGSNSPLHF
DNA: TGCGCCAGCAGCCAACACCCGGGACAGGGGAGTAATTCACCCCTCCACTTT
J: TRBJ1-6
V: TRBV4-1
size: NA
D: TRBD1

CDR3: CASSTVSNQPQHF
DNA: TGTGCCAGTAGTACCGTTAGCAATCAGCCCCAGCATTTT
J: TRBJ1-5
V: TRBV19
size: NA
D: NA

CDR3: CASSMSAGSSTDTQYF
DNA: TGTGCCAGTAGTATGTCCGCGGGGTCGAGCACAGATACGCAGTATTTT
J: TRBJ2-3
V: TRBV19
size: NA
D: NA

CDR3: CASTTGLAGSYNEQFF
DNA: TGTGCCAGTACCACGGGACTAGCGGGATCCTACAATGAGCAGTTCTTC
J: TRBJ2-1
V: TRBV19
size: NA
D: TRBD2

CDR3: CASSLGPGGDEQFF
DNA: TGTGCCAGCTCCCTAGGCCCAGGAGGAGATGAGCAGTTCTTC
J: TRBJ2-1
V: TRBV18
size: NA
D: NA

CDR3: CASSLGESGLLNTEAFF
DNA: TGTGCCAGCAGTTTAGGGGAATCGGGGCTTCTCAACACTGAAGCTTTCTTT
J: TRBJ1-1
V: TRBV12-3/TRBV12-4
size: NA
D: NA

CDR3: CASSLKRGPGETQYF
DNA: TGTGCCAGCAGCTTGAAAAGGGGGCCTGGAGAGACCCAGTACTTC
J: TRBJ2-5
V: TRBV7-6
size: NA
D: TRBD1

CDR3: CASFLGSGGDTQYF
DNA: TGTGCCAGCTTCCTGGGGTCCGGGGGGGATACGCAGTATTTT
J: TRBJ2-3
V: TRBV2
size: NA
D: TRBD2

CDR3: CASSNRDHNEQFF
DNA: TGTGCCAGCAGCAACCGGGACCACAATGAGCAGTTCTTC
J: TRBJ2-1
V: TRBV7-6
size: NA
D: NA

CDR3: CASSEYSKIRDGYTF
DNA: TGTGCCAGCAGTGAATACTCCAAAATACGGGATGGCTACACCTTC
J: TRBJ1-2
V: TRBV25-1
size: NA
D: NA

CDR3: CSVEDGYYGYTF
DNA: TGCAGCGTTGAAGATGGGTACTATGGCTACACCTTC
J: TRBJ1-2
V: TRBV29-1
size: few
D: NA

CDR3: CSAEARDWVYNEQFF
DNA: TGCAGTGCGGAAGCCCGGGACTGGGTCTACAATGAGCAGTTCTTC
J: TRBJ2-1
V: TRBV20-1
size: NA
D: NA